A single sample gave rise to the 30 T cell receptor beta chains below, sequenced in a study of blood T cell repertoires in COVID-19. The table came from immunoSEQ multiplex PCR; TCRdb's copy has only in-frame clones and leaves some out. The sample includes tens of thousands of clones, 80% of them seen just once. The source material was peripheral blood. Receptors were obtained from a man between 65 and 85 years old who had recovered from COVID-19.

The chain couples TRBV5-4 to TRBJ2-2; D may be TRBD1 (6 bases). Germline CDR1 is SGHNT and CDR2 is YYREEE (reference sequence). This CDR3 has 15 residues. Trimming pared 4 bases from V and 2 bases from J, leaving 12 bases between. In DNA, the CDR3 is TGTGCCAGCAGCACCGACAGGTTCAACACCGGGGAGCTGTTTTTT. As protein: CASSTDRFNTGELFF.

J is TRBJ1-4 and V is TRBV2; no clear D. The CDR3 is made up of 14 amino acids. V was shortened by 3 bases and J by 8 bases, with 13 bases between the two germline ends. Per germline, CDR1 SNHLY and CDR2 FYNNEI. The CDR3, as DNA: TGTGCCAGCAGTGAGGATCTAATCGGGGAAAAACTGTTTTTT. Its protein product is CASSEDLIGEKLFF.

The DNA of the CDR3 is TGTGCCAGCAGCCCTTTGGGGGGGAACACCGGGGAGCTGTTTTTT. This gives the protein CASSPLGGNTGELFF. V gene TRBV9 combines with J gene TRBJ2-2; tentative D call: TRBD2 (6 bases). The ends were cut back, 4 bases at V and 1 base at J, with 11 bases in the middle. CDR3 size: 15 residues. CDR1 and CDR2 from the germline V gene are SGDLS and YYNGEE.

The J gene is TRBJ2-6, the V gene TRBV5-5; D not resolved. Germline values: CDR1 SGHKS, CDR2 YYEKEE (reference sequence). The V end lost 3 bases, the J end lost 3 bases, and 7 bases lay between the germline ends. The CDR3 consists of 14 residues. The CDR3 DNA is TGTGCCAGCAGCTCCTCCTTTGGGGCCAACGTCCTGACTTTC. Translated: CASSSSFGANVLTF.

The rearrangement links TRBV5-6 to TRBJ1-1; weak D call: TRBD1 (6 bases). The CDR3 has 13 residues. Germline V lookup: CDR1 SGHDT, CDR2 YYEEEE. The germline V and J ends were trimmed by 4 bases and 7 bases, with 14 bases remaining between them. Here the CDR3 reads CASSPRGFGEAFF. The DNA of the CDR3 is TGTGCCAGCAGCCCCAGGGGTTTTGGTGAAGCTTTCTTT. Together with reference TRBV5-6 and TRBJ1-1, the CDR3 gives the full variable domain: DAGVTQSPTHLIKTRGQQVTLRCSPKSGHDTVSWYQQALGQGPQFIFQYYEEEERQRGNFPDRFSGHQFPNYSSELNVNALLLGDSALYLCASSPRGFGEAFFGQGTRLTVV.

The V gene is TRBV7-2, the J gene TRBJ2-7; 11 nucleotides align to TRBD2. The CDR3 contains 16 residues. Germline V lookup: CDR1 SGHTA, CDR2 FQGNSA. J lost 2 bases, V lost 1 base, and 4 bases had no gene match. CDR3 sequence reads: CASSLEGTSGTYEQYF. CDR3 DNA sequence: TGTGCCAGCAGCTTAGAGGGGACTAGCGGAACCTACGAGCAGTACTTC.

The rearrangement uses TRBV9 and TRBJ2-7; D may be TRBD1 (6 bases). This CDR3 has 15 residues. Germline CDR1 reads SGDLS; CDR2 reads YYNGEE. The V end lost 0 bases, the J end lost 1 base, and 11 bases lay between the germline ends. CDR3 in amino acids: CASSVEPGHSYEQYF. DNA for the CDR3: TGTGCCAGCAGCGTAGAGCCGGGACATTCCTACGAGCAGTACTTC.

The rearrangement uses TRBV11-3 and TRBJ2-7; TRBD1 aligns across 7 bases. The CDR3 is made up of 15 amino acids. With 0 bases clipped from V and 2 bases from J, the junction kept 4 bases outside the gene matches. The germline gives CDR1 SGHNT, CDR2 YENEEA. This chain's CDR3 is CASSLDEGGPYEQYF. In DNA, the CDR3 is TGTGCCAGCAGCTTAGACGAAGGGGGCCCCTACGAGCAGTACTTC. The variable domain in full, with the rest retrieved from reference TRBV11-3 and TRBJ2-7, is EAGVVQSPRYKIIEKKQPVAFWCNPISGHNTLYWYLQNLGQGPELLIRYENEEAVDDSQLPKDRFSAERLKGVDSTLKIQPAELGDSAVYLCASSLDEGGPYEQYFGPGTRLTVT.

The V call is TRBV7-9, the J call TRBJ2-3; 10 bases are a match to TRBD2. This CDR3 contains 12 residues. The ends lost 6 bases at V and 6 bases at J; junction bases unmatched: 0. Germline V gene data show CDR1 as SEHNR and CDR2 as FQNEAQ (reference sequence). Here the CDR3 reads CASRGLADTQYF. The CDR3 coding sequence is TGTGCCAGCAGGGGACTAGCGGATACGCAGTATTTT.

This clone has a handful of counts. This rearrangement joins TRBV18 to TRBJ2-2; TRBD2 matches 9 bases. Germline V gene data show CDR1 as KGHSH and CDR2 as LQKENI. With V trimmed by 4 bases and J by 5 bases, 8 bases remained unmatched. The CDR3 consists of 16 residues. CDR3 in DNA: TGTGCCAGCTCACACATAGCGGGAGTCCGAACCGGGGAGCTGTTTTTT. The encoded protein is CASSHIAGVRTGELFF.

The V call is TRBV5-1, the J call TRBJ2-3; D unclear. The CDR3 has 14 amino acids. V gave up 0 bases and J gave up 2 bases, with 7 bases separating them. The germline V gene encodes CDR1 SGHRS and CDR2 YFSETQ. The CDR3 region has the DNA TGCGCCAGCAGCTTGGATGCAGTCACAGATACGCAGTATTTT. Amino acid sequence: CASSLDAVTDTQYF.

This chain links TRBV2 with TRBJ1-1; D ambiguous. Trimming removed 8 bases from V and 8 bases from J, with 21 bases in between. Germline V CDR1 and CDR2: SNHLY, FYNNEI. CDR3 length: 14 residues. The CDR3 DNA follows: TGTGCCAGCGGATCCACCGGCTCCGGCAGGGAAGCTTTCTTT. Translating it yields CASGSTGSGREAFF.

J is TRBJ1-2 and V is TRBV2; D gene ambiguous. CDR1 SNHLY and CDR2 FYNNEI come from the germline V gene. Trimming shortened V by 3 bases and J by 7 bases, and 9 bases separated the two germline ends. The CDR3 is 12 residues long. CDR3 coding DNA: TGTGCCAGCAGTGACCTAGACCGTGGCTACACCTTC. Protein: CASSDLDRGYTF.

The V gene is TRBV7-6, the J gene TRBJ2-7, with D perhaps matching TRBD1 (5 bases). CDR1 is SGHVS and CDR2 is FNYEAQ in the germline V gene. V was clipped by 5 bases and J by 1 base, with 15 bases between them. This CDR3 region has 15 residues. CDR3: CASSPPPGLSYEQYF. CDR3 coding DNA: TGTGCCAGCAGCCCGCCCCCAGGGTTATCCTACGAGCAGTACTTC.

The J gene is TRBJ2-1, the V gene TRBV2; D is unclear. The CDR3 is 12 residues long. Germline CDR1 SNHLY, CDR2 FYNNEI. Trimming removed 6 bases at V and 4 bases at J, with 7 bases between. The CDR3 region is CASRGPYNEQFF. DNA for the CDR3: TGTGCCAGCAGGGGCCCGTACAATGAGCAGTTCTTC.

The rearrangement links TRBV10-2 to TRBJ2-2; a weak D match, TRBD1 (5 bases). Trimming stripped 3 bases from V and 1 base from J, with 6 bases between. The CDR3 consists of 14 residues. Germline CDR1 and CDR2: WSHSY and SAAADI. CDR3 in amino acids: CASSEQVNTGELFF. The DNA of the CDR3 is TGCGCCAGCAGTGAACAGGTGAACACCGGGGAGCTGTTTTTT.

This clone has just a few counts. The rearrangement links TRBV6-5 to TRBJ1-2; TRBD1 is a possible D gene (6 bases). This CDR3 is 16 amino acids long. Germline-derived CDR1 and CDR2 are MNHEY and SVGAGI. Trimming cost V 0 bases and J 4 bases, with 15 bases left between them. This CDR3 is CASSYSGAGSTYGYTF. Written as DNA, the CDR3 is TGTGCCAGCAGTTACTCGGGGGCAGGGTCTACCTATGGCTACACCTTC.

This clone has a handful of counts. The CDR3 loop reads CASSTDSRNYNSPLHF. CDR3 coding DNA: TGTGCCAGCAGCACCGACAGTAGGAACTATAATTCACCCCTCCACTTT. The chain combines TRBV7-2 with TRBJ1-6; possibly TRBD1 for D (5 bases). Trimming cost V 5 bases and J 3 bases, with 14 bases left between them. This CDR3 is 16 amino acids long. The germline gives CDR1 SGHTA, CDR2 FQGNSA.

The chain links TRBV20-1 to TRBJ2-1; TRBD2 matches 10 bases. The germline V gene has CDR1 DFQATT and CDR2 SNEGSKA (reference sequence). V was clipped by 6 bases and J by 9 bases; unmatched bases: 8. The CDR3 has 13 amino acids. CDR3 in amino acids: CSASSGRRSEQFF. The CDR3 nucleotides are TGCAGTGCCAGTAGCGGGAGGCGTAGTGAGCAGTTCTTC.

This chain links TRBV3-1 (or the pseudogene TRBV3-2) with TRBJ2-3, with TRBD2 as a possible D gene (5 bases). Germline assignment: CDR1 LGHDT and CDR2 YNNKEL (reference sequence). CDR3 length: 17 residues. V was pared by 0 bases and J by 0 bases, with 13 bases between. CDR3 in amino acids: CASSQDFSGSSTDTQYF. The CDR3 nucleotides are TGTGCCAGCAGCCAAGATTTCAGCGGAAGCAGCACAGATACGCAGTATTTT.

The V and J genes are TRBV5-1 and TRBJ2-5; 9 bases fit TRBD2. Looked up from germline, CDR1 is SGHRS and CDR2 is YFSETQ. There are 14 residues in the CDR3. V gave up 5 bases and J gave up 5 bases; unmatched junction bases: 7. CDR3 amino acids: CASRKREVWETQYF. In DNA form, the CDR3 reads TGCGCCAGCAGGAAGCGGGAGGTTTGGGAGACCCAGTACTTC.

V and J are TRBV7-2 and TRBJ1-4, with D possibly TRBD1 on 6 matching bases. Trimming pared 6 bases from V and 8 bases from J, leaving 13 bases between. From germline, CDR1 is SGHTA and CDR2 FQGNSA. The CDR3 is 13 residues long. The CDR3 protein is CASSLGGGEKLFF. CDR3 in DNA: TGTGCCAGCAGTCTAGGGGGTGGGGAAAAACTGTTTTTT.

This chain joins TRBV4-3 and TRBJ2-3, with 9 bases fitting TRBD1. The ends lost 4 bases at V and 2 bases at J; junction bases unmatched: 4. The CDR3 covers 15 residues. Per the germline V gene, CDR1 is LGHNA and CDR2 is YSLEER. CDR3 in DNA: TGCGCCAGCAGCCCCGGGACAGGGCTCACAGATACGCAGTATTTT. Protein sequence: CASSPGTGLTDTQYF.

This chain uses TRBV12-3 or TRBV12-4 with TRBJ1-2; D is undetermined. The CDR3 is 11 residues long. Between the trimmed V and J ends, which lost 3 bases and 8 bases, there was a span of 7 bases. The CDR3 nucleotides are TGTGCCAGCAGTTTGGAGGAGGGCTACACCTTC. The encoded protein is CASSLEEGYTF.

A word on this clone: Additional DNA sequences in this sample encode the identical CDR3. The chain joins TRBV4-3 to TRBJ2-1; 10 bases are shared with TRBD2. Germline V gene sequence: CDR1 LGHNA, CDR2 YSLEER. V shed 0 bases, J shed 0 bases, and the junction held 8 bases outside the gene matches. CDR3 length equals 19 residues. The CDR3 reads CASSQDLAGVRSSYNEQFF. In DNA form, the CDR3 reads TGCGCCAGCAGCCAAGATCTAGCGGGGGTCCGAAGCTCCTACAATGAGCAGTTCTTC.

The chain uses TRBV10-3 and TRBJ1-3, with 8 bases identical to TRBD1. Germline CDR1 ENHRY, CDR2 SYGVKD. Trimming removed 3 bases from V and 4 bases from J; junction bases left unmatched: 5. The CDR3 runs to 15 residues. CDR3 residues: CAISEPDRVGNTIYF. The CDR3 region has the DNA TGTGCCATCAGTGAACCGGACAGGGTGGGAAACACCATATATTTT.

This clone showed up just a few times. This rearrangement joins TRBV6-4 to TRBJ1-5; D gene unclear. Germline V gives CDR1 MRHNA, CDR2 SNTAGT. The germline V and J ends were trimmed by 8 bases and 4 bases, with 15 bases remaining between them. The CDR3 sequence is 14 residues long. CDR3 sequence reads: CASGGAAFNQPQHF. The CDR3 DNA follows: TGTGCCAGCGGTGGAGCCGCGTTTAATCAGCCCCAGCATTTT.

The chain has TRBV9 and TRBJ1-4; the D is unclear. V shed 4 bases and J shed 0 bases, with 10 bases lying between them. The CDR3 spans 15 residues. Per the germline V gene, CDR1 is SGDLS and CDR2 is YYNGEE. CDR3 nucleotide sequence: TGTGCCAGCAGCCCCGACGGGGCAACTAATGAAAAACTGTTTTTT. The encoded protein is CASSPDGATNEKLFF.

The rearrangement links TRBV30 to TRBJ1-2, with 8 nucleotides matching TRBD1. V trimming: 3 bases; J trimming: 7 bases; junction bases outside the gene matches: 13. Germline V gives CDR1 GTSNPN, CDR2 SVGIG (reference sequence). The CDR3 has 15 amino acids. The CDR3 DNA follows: TGTGCCTGGAGCGCTAAGGGAGACAGGGGAATTGGCTACACCTTC. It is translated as CAWSAKGDRGIGYTF.

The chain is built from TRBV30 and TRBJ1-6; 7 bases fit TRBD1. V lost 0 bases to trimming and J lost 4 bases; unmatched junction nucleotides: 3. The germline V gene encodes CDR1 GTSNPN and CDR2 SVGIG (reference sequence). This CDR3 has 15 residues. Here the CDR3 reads CAWSVETGYNSPLHF. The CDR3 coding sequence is TGTGCCTGGAGTGTGGAGACAGGGTATAATTCACCCCTCCACTTT.